A selection of T cell receptor beta chains follows, all from one sample in a study of shared clonotypes between healthy human individuals. Sequencing was performed with immunoSEQ multiplex PCR; in TCRdb, only in-frame clones are kept and a portion is missing. This sample has around 2.1 million clones; approximately 95% occur once, and the top ten carry 0.1% to 0.15%. The sample taken for sequencing was naive CD4+ T cells sorted from blood. The receptors here all came from a man between 18 and 29 years old in good health. CDR3s include the opening cysteine and the closing phenylalanine or tryptophan. The D gene is left open where the match is weak. Rows may omit the clone size; those that give it use once, few, many or a size class.

v_call	j_call	d_call	clone_size	cdr3_nt	cdr3_aa
TRBV7-9	TRBJ1-1	NA	few	TGTGCCATCCCGGGCGGGAACACTGAAGCTTTCTTT	CAIPGGNTEAFF
TRBV5-1	TRBJ2-7	NA	NA	TGCGCCAGCAGCACGGGGCCAGCCTACGAGCAGTACTTC	CASSTGPAYEQYF
TRBV5-6	TRBJ2-5	TRBD2	once	TGTGCCAGCAGCTTAGGTGGACTAGCGGGGGTGTTGAGAACCCAGTACTTC	CASSLGGLAGVLRTQYF
TRBV4-1	TRBJ2-2	TRBD2	NA	TGCGCCAGCAGCCAAGCCGGGGGGGCACTTCTCGGGGAGCTGTTTTTT	CASSQAGGALLGELFF
TRBV10-1	TRBJ2-1	TRBD1	once	TGCGCCAGCAGTGATTTTCAGGGGGTAACTTACAATGAGCAGTTCTTC	CASSDFQGVTYNEQFF
TRBV19	TRBJ2-3	NA	NA	TGTGCCAGTAGACCTTCGGGAACAGATACGCAGTATTTT	CASRPSGTDTQYF
TRBV7-4	TRBJ2-7	TRBD2	NA	TGTGCCAGCAGCTCGCTCATCGTTGAGAGCGGGAGGGCTTCCTACGAGCAGTACTTC	CASSSLIVESGRASYEQYF
TRBV7-2	TRBJ2-1	TRBD2	NA	TGTGCCAGCAGCGGGCCGGGACTAGCGGTCTACAATGAGCAGTTCTTC	CASSGPGLAVYNEQFF
TRBV7-7	TRBJ1-3	NA	NA	TGTGCTAGCAGCTCCGGAGGAGGGGTCGGAAACACCATATATTTT	CASSSGGGVGNTIYF
TRBV5-6	TRBJ2-7	NA	NA	TGTGCCAGCAGCCTCGGGGCAGGGACCTATTATGAGCAGTACTTC	CASSLGAGTYYEQYF
TRBV29-1	TRBJ2-1	NA	NA	TGCAGCGTCTCCTCCTACAATGAGCAGTTCTTC	CSVSSYNEQFF
TRBV5-1	TRBJ2-5	TRBD1	NA	TGCGCCAGCAGCTTGGCGCCCGGACAGGCAGAGACCCAGTACTTC	CASSLAPGQAETQYF
TRBV5-6	TRBJ1-2	NA	NA	TGTGCCAGCAGCTTCACCCTTGACCGCGCGGGAGAGGCGGGTGGCTACACCTTC	CASSFTLDRAGEAGGYTF
TRBV9	TRBJ2-5	NA	NA	TGTGCCAGCAGCGTAGATTTGGAGACCCAGTACTTC	CASSVDLETQYF
TRBV4-1	TRBJ2-3	TRBD2	NA	TGCGCCAGCAGCCAAGAAGGTACAGCGGGAAACACAGATACGCAGTATTTT	CASSQEGTAGNTDTQYF
TRBV2	TRBJ2-7	NA	NA	TGTGCCAGCAGTGAGGGAAGCTACGAGCAGTACTTC	CASSEGSYEQYF
TRBV5-1	TRBJ2-1	TRBD2	NA	TGCGCCAGCAGAACAGTAACTAGCGGGATATACAATGAGCAGTTCTTC	CASRTVTSGIYNEQFF
TRBV7-9	TRBJ2-7	TRBD2	NA	TGTGCCAGCGGCCTGCGGGGGGAAAGGGAGCAGTACTTC	CASGLRGEREQYF
TRBV7-2	TRBJ2-1	TRBD2	NA	TGTGCCAGCAGCTTGGGACTAGCGGGGATCAATGAGCAGTTCTTC	CASSLGLAGINEQFF
TRBV7-9	TRBJ1-4	NA	NA	TGTGCCAGCAGCTTAGATGGGGGTTTTGGAACTAATGAAAAACTGTTTTTT	CASSLDGGFGTNEKLFF
TRBV9	TRBJ1-2	NA	NA	TGTGCCAGCAGCGACAGATTACTCTACACCTTC	CASSDRLLYTF
TRBV19	TRBJ1-1	NA	NA	TGTGCCAGTAGGTATCGGGGGCCCATGAACACTGAAGCTTTCTTT	CASRYRGPMNTEAFF
TRBV6-1	TRBJ2-7	NA	NA	TGTGCCAGCAGTTCAAGCTGGGGCGCCTACGAGCAGTACTTC	CASSSSWGAYEQYF
TRBV18	TRBJ2-5	NA	NA	TGTGCCAGCTCACCCATTGGAGAGACCCAGTACTTC	CASSPIGETQYF
TRBV4-1	TRBJ2-7	TRBD1	NA	TGCGCCAGCAGCCAAGATTGGGGACAGGGGTTCGGTTACGAGCAGTACTTC	CASSQDWGQGFGYEQYF
TRBV6-5	TRBJ2-1	NA	NA	TGTGCCAGCAGTTACAGTGTCAGGGTCGTGGAGAATGAGCAGTTCTTC	CASSYSVRVVENEQFF
TRBV25-1	TRBJ2-5	TRBD2	NA	TGTGCCAGCAGTGACCCCGGGACTAGCGGGAGGATTGAAGAGACCCAGTACTTC	CASSDPGTSGRIEETQYF
TRBV27	TRBJ1-3	NA	NA	TGTGCCAGCAGTGGATTAGTGAGTAACACCATATATTTT	CASSGLVSNTIYF
TRBV25-1	TRBJ2-7	NA	NA	TGTGCCAGCAGTGATGCAGGGAGGAACGAGCAGTACTTC	CASSDAGRNEQYF
TRBV5-1	TRBJ2-2	NA	NA	TGCGCCAGCAGCTTGTCACAGGGCTCCACCGGGGAGCTGTTTTTT	CASSLSQGSTGELFF
TRBV28	TRBJ1-1	NA	NA	TGTGCCAGCAGTTTATCTTGGAACACTGAAGCTTTCTTT	CASSLSWNTEAFF
TRBV2	TRBJ1-5	NA	few	TGTGCCAGCAGTAGGGACAACAATCAGCCCCAGCATTTT	CASSRDNNQPQHF
TRBV4-1	TRBJ2-3	NA	NA	TGCGCCAGCAGCCATGATCCGAGTCCAACAGATACGCAGTATTTT	CASSHDPSPTDTQYF
TRBV6-5	TRBJ2-1	NA	NA	TGTGCCAGCAGCCGGGATTTAAACAATGAGCAGTTCTTC	CASSRDLNNEQFF
TRBV5-4	TRBJ2-4	TRBD2	NA	TGTGCCAGCTCGGGAGGGGGAACCAAAAACATTCAGTACTTC	CASSGGGTKNIQYF
TRBV25-1	TRBJ1-2	NA	few	TGTGCCAGCAGTGTCGGGGGCTGGGGCTACACCTTC	CASSVGGWGYTF
TRBV5-1	TRBJ1-1	NA	NA	TGCGCCAGCAGCCCCCAAACCGGGGGGAACACTGAAGCTTTCTTT	CASSPQTGGNTEAFF
TRBV9	TRBJ2-2	NA	NA	TGTGCCAGCAGCGAAGCCCTTTGGGCGAATCCGAACACCGGGGAGCTGTTTTTT	CASSEALWANPNTGELFF
TRBV7-8	TRBJ2-7	NA	NA	TGTGCCAGCAGTTTTTCAGGGAAATTCTACGAGCAGTACTTC	CASSFSGKFYEQYF
TRBV7-2	TRBJ2-1	TRBD2	NA	TGTGCCAGCAGCTTAGGCGGGAGGGCGGGCAATGAGCAGTTCTTC	CASSLGGRAGNEQFF
TRBV6-6	TRBJ2-7	NA	NA	TGTGCCAGCGCCTCGCCCCAGCGGAACCCCTACGAGCAGTACTTC	CASASPQRNPYEQYF
TRBV10-3	TRBJ2-7	NA	NA	TGTGCCATCGAAGGGGGATCGTCCTACGAGCAGTACTTC	CAIEGGSSYEQYF
TRBV7-2	TRBJ2-2	NA	once	TGTGCCAGCAGCTTAGAGGGTTTGAGGAACACCGGGGAGCTGTTTTTT	CASSLEGLRNTGELFF
TRBV7-9	TRBJ1-4	NA	NA	TGTGCCAGCGGATTGGGCCTCCCAATTGCAACTAATGAAAAACTGTTTTTT	CASGLGLPIATNEKLFF
TRBV7-9	TRBJ2-5	TRBD2	NA	TGTGCCAGCAGCTCCGGACTAGCGGGGGTTCAAGAGACCCAGTACTTC	CASSSGLAGVQETQYF
TRBV19	TRBJ1-5	TRBD1	once	TGTGCCAGTAGTATTGTTCTTCGACAGGGGGGACAGCCCCAGCATTTT	CASSIVLRQGGQPQHF
TRBV5-4	TRBJ2-5	NA	NA	TGTGCCAGCAGCTTGGGTGGACGTTACCAAGAGACCCAGTACTTC	CASSLGGRYQETQYF
TRBV6-5	TRBJ2-1	TRBD2	NA	TGTGCCAGCAGCCGGGGGGGCCAGGTTGAGCAGTTCTTC	CASSRGGQVEQFF
TRBV7-2	TRBJ2-3	NA	NA	TGTGCCACAAGCCCCCGGGGCACAGATACGCAGTATTTT	CATSPRGTDTQYF
TRBV9	TRBJ2-5	TRBD1	NA	TGTGCCAGCAGCGGGAATACAGGGGGCGGGCGAGAGACCCAGTACTTC	CASSGNTGGGRETQYF
TRBV10-3	TRBJ1-2	TRBD1	NA	TGTGCCATCAGTGGAGGGACAGGGGGCTACACCTTC	CAISGGTGGYTF
TRBV5-4	TRBJ2-7	NA	NA	TGTGCCAGCAGCCCGGGGGCACAGAGCTCCTACGAGCAGTACTTC	CASSPGAQSSYEQYF
TRBV10-3	TRBJ2-1	TRBD1	NA	TGTGCCATCAGTCGGACAGGGTGGAATGAGCAGTTCTTC	CAISRTGWNEQFF